This is a list of T cell receptor beta chains from one sample in a study of post-analysis software for immune sequencing data. One entry per CDR3 protein, called by TCRdb with MiXCR from the PCR reads. The table records about 820,000 distinct CDR3 sequences, approximately 53% of them present only once. The sequenced sample consisted of blood. All receptors derive from a girl between 5 and 17 years old with multiple sclerosis. Each CDR3 is given with its conserved first and last residue. D genes are given only for firm matches. A clone size is listed for some rows: how often the clone was seen (once, few, many), or a class if it is expanded.

clone size	V gene	J gene	D gene	CDR3 DNA	CDR3 protein
.	TRBV28	TRBJ1-4	TRBD1	TGTGCCAGCAGTCATCGACAGGGCGGGAATGAAAAACTGTTTTTT	CASSHRQGGNEKLFF
few	TRBV20-1	TRBJ1-1	.	TGCAGTGCCCCCCCGTTCGGGGGAGTCACTGAAGCTTTCTTT	CSAPPFGGVTEAFF
.	TRBV20-1	TRBJ2-3	.	TGCAGTGCTAGAAGGATGGCGGGGTCAACTCAGGATGCGCAGTATTTT	CSARRMAGSTQDAQYF
.	TRBV29-1	TRBJ2-7	.	TGCAGCGTAATTAGGGTCGACTACGAGCAGTACTTC	CSVIRVDYEQYF
.	TRBV12-3/TRBV12-4	TRBJ2-3	.	TGTGCCAGCTATTCGGGACTTAGCACAGATACGCAGTATTTT	CASYSGLSTDTQYF
once	TRBV6-1	TRBJ2-5	.	TGTGCCAGCAGTGAGCGGCAGATCCAAGAGACCCAGTACTTC	CASSERQIQETQYF
.	TRBV12-3/TRBV12-4	TRBJ2-3	.	TGTGCCGGCAGAAATAGGGATTCTGGGCAGTATTTT	CAGRNRDSGQYF
.	TRBV13	TRBJ2-5	TRBD2	TGTGCCAGCAGCTTAGGACTAGCGGGGTTTTCCCAAGAGACCCAGTACTTC	CASSLGLAGFSQETQYF
.	TRBV6-5	TRBJ2-7	.	TGTGCCAGCAGCCCCAAGGAGGGGGTGGTCTACGAGCAGTACTTC	CASSPKEGVVYEQYF
.	TRBV28	TRBJ2-7	TRBD1	TGTGCCAGCACCGAAATGACAGGGTTTTACGCCAGCGGCTACGAGCAGTACTTC	CASTEMTGFYASGYEQYF
few	TRBV5-5	TRBJ2-1	.	TGTGCCAGCAGCTCCCGGACAGTACGCAATGAGCAGTTCTTC	CASSSRTVRNEQFF
few	TRBV20-1	TRBJ2-3	.	TGCAGTGTCCCGACTAGGTCAGATACGCAGTATTTT	CSVPTRSDTQYF
.	TRBV29-1	TRBJ1-2	TRBD1	TGCAGCGCTCAGACAGGGGCAGATCGGGGCTACACCTTC	CSAQTGADRGYTF
.	TRBV29-1	TRBJ2-3	.	TGCAGCGTTGAAGCGGTGGGGGTGGAAGATACGCAGTATTTT	CSVEAVGVEDTQYF
.	TRBV19	TRBJ2-1	.	TGTGCCAGTAGTTCCCGCAGAGAAGTTTACAATGAGCAGTTCTTC	CASSSRREVYNEQFF
.	TRBV7-9	TRBJ1-2	.	TGTGCCAGCAGCCCGAGGGGGGGCGCGGGAAGGAACTATGGCTACACCTTC	CASSPRGGAGRNYGYTF
.	TRBV4-1	TRBJ2-1	TRBD2	TGCGCCAGCAGCCAGATTAGCGGGGTTAGCTCCTACAATGAGCAGTTCTTC	CASSQISGVSSYNEQFF
few	TRBV5-1	TRBJ1-1	TRBD1	TGCGCCAGCATTGGACAGGGGGCGTTTTCTGAAGCTTTCTTT	CASIGQGAFSEAFF
.	TRBV10-3	TRBJ2-1	TRBD2	TGTGCCACCGGGACTAGCGGGAGATCCGGTGAGCAGTTCTTC	CATGTSGRSGEQFF
.	TRBV20-1	TRBJ2-5	.	TGCAGTGCTGACGGGGTGGGGGAAAGGGGAGAGACCCAGTACTTC	CSADGVGERGETQYF
few	TRBV20-1	TRBJ2-7	.	TGCAGTGCTAGACTAACCTACGAGCAGTACTTC	CSARLTYEQYF
.	TRBV12-3/TRBV12-4	TRBJ2-7	TRBD1	TGTGCCAGCAGTCTGGAGACAGGGTACTACGAGCAGTACTTC	CASSLETGYYEQYF
.	TRBV28	TRBJ2-1	TRBD2	TGTGCCAGCAGTTCCTCTAGCGGAAGGATCTACAATGAGCAGTTCTTC	CASSSSSGRIYNEQFF
.	TRBV6-6	TRBJ1-5	.	TGTGCCAGCAGTTACTCGACAGCAGATCAGCCCCAGCATTTT	CASSYSTADQPQHF
.	TRBV5-1	TRBJ1-5	TRBD1	TGCGCCAGCAGCCCAGGGGGGCTGGGCAATCAGCCCCAGCATTTT	CASSPGGLGNQPQHF
once	TRBV5-1	TRBJ2-5	TRBD1	TGCGCCAGCAGCCCCTACAGGGGCCAAGAGACCCAGTACTTC	CASSPYRGQETQYF
.	TRBV20-1	TRBJ2-7	.	TGCAGTGCTAGAGAATATAGGGACACCTACGAGCAGTACTTC	CSAREYRDTYEQYF
.	TRBV7-2	TRBJ2-1	.	TGTGCCAGCAGCTCTCCCCAAGAGTTCGGCAGGCAGTTCTTC	CASSSPQEFGRQFF
.	TRBV12-3/TRBV12-4	TRBJ1-2	.	TGTGCCAGCAGTGCGGACCCATACTATGGCTACACCTTC	CASSADPYYGYTF